This T cell receptor beta chain was observed in a study of T cells after yellow fever vaccination. One entry per CDR3 protein, called by TCRdb with MiXCR from the 5' RACE reads. The profile shows roughly 520,000 distinct CDR3 sequences, 21% of them singletons. This CDR3 contains 14 residues. Trimming removed 6 bases at V and 0 bases at J, with 9 bases between. V is TRBV12-3 or TRBV12-4 and J is TRBJ1-5; D uncertain. This receptor was obtained from a man aged 18 to 35 who received the YFV17D yellow fever vaccine. Source: PBMCs, taken approximately 20 days after the first yellow fever vaccination. In nucleotides, the CDR3 is TGTGCCAGCAGGGCGACGGCTAGCAATCAGCCCCAGCATTTT. Amino acids: CASRATASNQPQHF.